Here is one T cell receptor beta chain with its context. Its antigen is unknown. Sequencing used immunoSEQ multiplex PCR; TCRdb keeps in-frame clones, though not all of them. The sample includes about 50,000 clones, around nine tenths seen only once; the top ten take over 2%. Germline V lookup: CDR1 SGDLS, CDR2 YYNGEE. This CDR3 contains 15 residues. Trimming cost V 2 bases and J 5 bases; bases outside gene matches: 5. The sample belongs to a study of graft-versus-host responses after intestinal transplantation. Study-level information: Transplantation in recipients was multivisceral, liver-intestinal, or isolated intestinal. Recipients uniformly received anti-thymocyte globulin induction, followed by tacrolimus and steroids for around 3 years.

Broader study findings: Investigators detected GvH clones in recipient marrow, with some emerging earlier in ileum or blood.

Sample: unstimulated CD4+ T cells sorted from spleen or lymph node cells, taken before transplant. The TCR originated in a human donor who was the organ donor for an intestinal transplant. The V call is TRBV9, the J call TRBJ2-1; TRBD2 aligns across 9 bases. The CDR3 DNA follows: TGTGCCAGCAGCGTGGTGACTAGCGGCAACAATGAGCAGTTCTTC. Its translation: CASSVVTSGNNEQFF.